The source of this TCR beta chain is a study of cytomegalovirus exposure and HLA in healthy donors. Study background: Roughly 180 million T cells yielded about 120 million unique TCR beta sequences, as an earlier analysis found. The study, taken as a whole, reports: The number of N-insertions in an Asian-associated ancestry cluster was reportedly below the approximately 700-donor mean in a later analysis.

There are a few counts of this clone. Its antigen remains unidentified. Primers for the PCR totalled 60 Vbeta and 13 Jbeta. The data were produced by immunoSEQ multiplex PCR, yet TCRdb's version contains in-frame clones alone and is incomplete. The sample yields 150,000 or so clones, 60% to 85% seen once. J was trimmed by 3 bases and V by 2 bases; bases with no gene match: 9. Looked up from germline, CDR1 is MDHEN and CDR2 is SYDVKM. The CDR3 extends over 16 amino acids. Specimen: PBMCs. The clonotype was recovered from a woman aged 45-59 years in good health and CMV-seropositive. The chain couples TRBV28 to TRBJ1-2; the match to TRBD1 covers 7 bases. As DNA, the CDR3 is TGTGCCAGCAGTTTAGCCGGGACAGTGGGGTACTATGGCTACACCTTC. Residues: CASSLAGTVGYYGYTF.